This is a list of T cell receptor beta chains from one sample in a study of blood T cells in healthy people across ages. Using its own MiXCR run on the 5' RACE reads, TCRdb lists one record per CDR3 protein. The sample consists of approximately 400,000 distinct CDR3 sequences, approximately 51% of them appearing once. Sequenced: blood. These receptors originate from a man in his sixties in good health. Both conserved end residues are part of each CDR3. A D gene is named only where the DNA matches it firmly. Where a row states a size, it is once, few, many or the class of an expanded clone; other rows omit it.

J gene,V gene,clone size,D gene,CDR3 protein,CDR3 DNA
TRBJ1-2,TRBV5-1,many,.,CASSTTGLVDYGYTF,TGCGCCAGCAGCACAACAGGGTTGGTGGACTATGGCTACACCTTC
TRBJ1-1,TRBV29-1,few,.,CSVRQTSNTEAFF,TGCAGCGTCAGGCAAACATCGAACACTGAAGCTTTCTTT
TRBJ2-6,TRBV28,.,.,CASSLSGFGANVLTF,TGTGCCAGCAGTTTGTCCGGGTTTGGGGCCAACGTCCTGACTTTC
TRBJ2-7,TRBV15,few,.,CATSRDPTGEQYF,TGTGCCACCAGCAGAGACCCTACAGGCGAGCAGTACTTC
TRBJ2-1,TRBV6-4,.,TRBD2,CASSASSGSYNEQFF,TGTGCCAGCAGTGCCTCTAGCGGCTCCTACAATGAGCAGTTCTTC
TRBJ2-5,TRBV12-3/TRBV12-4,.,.,CASSLGLGDQETQYF,TGTGCCAGCAGCCTCGGCCTCGGGGATCAAGAGACCCAGTACTTC
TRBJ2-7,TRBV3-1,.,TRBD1,CASSPGQARYNEQYF,TGTGCCAGCAGCCCTGGACAGGCCCGCTACAATGAGCAGTACTTC
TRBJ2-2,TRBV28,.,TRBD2,CASLTWTSGNTGELFF,TGTGCCAGCCTGACGTGGACTAGCGGTAACACCGGGGAGCTGTTTTTT
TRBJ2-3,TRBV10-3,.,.,CAISESLTDTQYF,TGTGCCATCAGTGAGTCTCTAACAGATACGCAGTATTTT
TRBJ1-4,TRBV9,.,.,CASSVGPGGEKLFF,TGTGCCAGCAGCGTCGGCCCCGGTGGCGAAAAACTGTTTTTT
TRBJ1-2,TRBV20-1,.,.,CSARVPLVVNYGYTF,TGCAGTGCTAGAGTCCCCCTTGTTGTTAACTATGGCTACACCTTC
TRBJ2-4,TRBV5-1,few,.,CASSPNAGTVAKNIQYF,TGCGCCAGCAGCCCAAACGCCGGGACTGTAGCCAAAAACATTCAGTACTTC
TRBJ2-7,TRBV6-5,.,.,CASTDSSYYEQYF,TGTGCCAGCACCGACTCGAGTTACTACGAGCAGTACTTC
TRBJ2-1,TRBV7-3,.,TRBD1,CASSLTWGQGAESSYNEQFF,TGTGCCAGCAGCTTAACGTGGGGACAGGGGGCTGAAAGCTCCTACAATGAGCAGTTCTTC
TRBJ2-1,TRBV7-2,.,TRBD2,CASRRNLLAGAVDEQFF,TGTGCCAGCAGGCGTAATCTACTAGCGGGGGCCGTCGATGAGCAGTTCTTC
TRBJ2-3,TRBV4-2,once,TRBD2,CAISHDYAGGDTDTQYF,TGTGCCATCAGCCATGATTACGCGGGAGGTGACACGGACACGCAGTATTTT
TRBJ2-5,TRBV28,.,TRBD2,CASSWSGGQETQYF,TGTGCCAGCAGTTGGAGCGGGGGGCAAGAGACCCAGTACTTC
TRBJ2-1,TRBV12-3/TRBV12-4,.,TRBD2,CASSQAGPLVHEQFF,TGTGCCAGCAGTCAAGCGGGACCCCTTGTCCATGAGCAGTTCTTC
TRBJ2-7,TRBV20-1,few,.,CSARDGPGASYEQYF,TGCAGTGCTAGAGATGGCCCCGGAGCTTCCTACGAGCAGTACTTC
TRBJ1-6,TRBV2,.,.,CASSEESIFGATPLHF,TGTGCCAGCAGTGAAGAGTCTATCTTTGGAGCAACACCCCTCCACTTT
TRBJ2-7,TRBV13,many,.,CASSLYPRRGASYEQYF,TGTGCCAGCAGCCTATACCCCAGGCGCGGGGCTTCCTACGAGCAGTACTTC
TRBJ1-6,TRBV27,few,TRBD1,CASRARQGASPLHF,TGTGCCAGCAGGGCTAGACAGGGGGCTTCACCCCTCCACTTT
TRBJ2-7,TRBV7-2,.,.,CASSPRRGAGVNEQYF,TGTGCCAGCAGCCCTCGAAGGGGAGCGGGTGTGAATGAGCAGTACTTC
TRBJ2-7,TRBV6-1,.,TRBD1,CASKMGQEPYEQYF,TGTGCCAGCAAAATGGGACAGGAGCCCTACGAGCAGTACTTC
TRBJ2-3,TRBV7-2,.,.,CASSPQGSDTQYF,TGTGCCAGCAGCCCACAGGGATCAGATACGCAGTATTTT
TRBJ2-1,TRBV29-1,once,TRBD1,CSVEKPGTGVNEQFF,TGCAGCGTTGAAAAGCCCGGGACAGGGGTCAATGAGCAGTTCTTC
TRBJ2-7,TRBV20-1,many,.,CSASRGGPYEQYF,TGCAGTGCTAGTAGGGGGGGCCCCTACGAGCAGTACTTC
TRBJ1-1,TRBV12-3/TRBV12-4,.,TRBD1,CASSRTTGVNTEAFF,TGTGCCAGCAGTCGGACGACAGGGGTGAACACTGAAGCTTTCTTT
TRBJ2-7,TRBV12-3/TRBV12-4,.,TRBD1,CASSRGQGRGYEQYF,TGTGCCAGCAGCCGCGGACAGGGGAGAGGGTACGAGCAGTACTTC
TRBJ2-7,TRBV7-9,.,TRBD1,CASSPMTGQGREQYF,TGTGCCAGCAGCCCCATGACGGGACAGGGACGCGAGCAGTACTTC
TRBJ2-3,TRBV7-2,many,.,CASSRGSGGRDTQYF,TGTGCCAGCAGCCGCGGCTCTGGCGGGCGAGATACGCAGTATTTT
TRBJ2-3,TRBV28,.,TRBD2,CASSSASGRGFTDTQYF,TGTGCCAGCAGTTCGGCTAGCGGGAGGGGTTTCACAGATACGCAGTATTTT
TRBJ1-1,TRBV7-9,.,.,CASSFVDRNTEAFF,TGTGCCAGCAGCTTTGTGGACAGGAACACTGAAGCTTTCTTT
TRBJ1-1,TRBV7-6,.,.,CASTELTGQAFF,TGTGCCAGCACCGAATTGACGGGGCAAGCTTTCTTT
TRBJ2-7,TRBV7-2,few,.,CASSSKGDGAYEQYF,TGTGCCAGCAGCTCGAAGGGGGACGGAGCCTACGAGCAGTACTTC
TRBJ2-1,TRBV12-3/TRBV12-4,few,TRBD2,CASSLAGGNYNEQFF,TGTGCCAGCAGTTTAGCGGGAGGGAACTACAATGAGCAGTTCTTC
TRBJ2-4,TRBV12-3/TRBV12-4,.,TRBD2,CASSLISGGVDIRYF,TGTGCCAGCAGTTTGATTAGCGGGGGGGTAGACATTCGGTACTTC
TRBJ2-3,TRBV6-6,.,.,CASSLQQGGPTDTQYF,TGTGCCAGCAGTCTTCAACAGGGGGGGCCGACAGATACGCAGTATTTT
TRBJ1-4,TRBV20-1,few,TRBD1,CSAGAGTGEKLFF,TGCAGTGCCGGTGCCGGGACAGGAGAAAAACTGTTTTTT
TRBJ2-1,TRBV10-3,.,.,CASSYPQSSYNEQFF,TGTGCCAGCAGTTACCCACAGAGCTCCTACAATGAGCAGTTCTTC